These 14 T cell receptor beta chains originate from one sample sequenced in a study of blood T cell repertoires in COVID-19. Measured with immunoSEQ multiplex PCR; TCRdb has only the in-frame clones, and not every one. Counted here are 200,000 to 300,000 clones, over 75% occurring once; the ten biggest clones make up around 7.8%. Sequencing input: peripheral blood. The source is a human donor in a cohort sampled during active COVID-19.

This sequence joins TRBV2 and TRBJ1-5; no definite D call. The CDR3 consists of 15 residues. V was cut by 6 bases and J by 9 bases, with 21 bases left in between. Germline V gene lookup returns CDR1 SNHLY and CDR2 FYNNEI. CDR3 in amino acids: CASRREALELSPQHF. CDR3 bases: TGTGCCAGCAGGAGAGAAGCCCTGGAGTTGTCGCCCCAGCATTTT.

V gene TRBV6-5 combines with J gene TRBJ1-4; D remains ambiguous. Germline loops: CDR1 MNHEY, CDR2 SVGAGI. CDR3 length: 14 residues. V gave up 6 bases and J gave up 0 bases, with 8 bases separating them. Here the CDR3 DNA reads TGTGCCAGCAGCACCTATACAACTAATGAAAAACTGTTTTTT. Protein product: CASSTYTTNEKLFF.

V and J are TRBV2 and TRBJ2-5; 12 bases map to TRBD1. V was clipped by 6 bases and J by 4 bases; unmatched bases: 6. Germline V CDR1 and CDR2: SNHLY, FYNNEI. This CDR3 region has 15 residues. The CDR3 nucleotides read TGTGCCAGCAGAAACCGGGACAGGGGGCGAGAGACCCAGTACTTC. Its translation is CASRNRDRGRETQYF.

The genes are TRBV18 and TRBJ2-1; 13 nucleotides agree with TRBD2. V shed 3 bases, J shed 2 bases, and the junction held 4 bases outside the gene matches. This CDR3 is 17 amino acids long. Germline CDR1 is KGHSH and CDR2 is LQKENI. CDR3 DNA sequence: TGTGCCAGCTCACCCGTCGGACTAGCGGGAGCCTACAATGAGCAGTTCTTC. This sequence encodes CASSPVGLAGAYNEQFF. The variable domain in full, with the rest retrieved from reference TRBV18 and TRBJ2-1, is NAGVMQNPRHLVRRRGQEARLRCSPMKGHSHVYWYRQLPEEGLKFMVYLQKENIIDESGMPKERFSAEFPKEGPSILRIQQVVRGDSAAYFCASSPVGLAGAYNEQFFGPGTRLTVL.

The rearrangement uses TRBV2 and TRBJ2-1, with 14 bases lining up with TRBD2. CDR1 SNHLY and CDR2 FYNNEI come from the germline V gene. The J segment lost 6 bases and the V segment lost 6 bases, leaving 4 bases of the junction unmatched. The CDR3 runs to 15 residues. The CDR3 sequence is CASRQGLAGVNEQFF. The DNA of the CDR3 is TGTGCCAGCAGGCAGGGACTAGCGGGGGTCAATGAGCAGTTCTTC.

The chain has TRBV27 and TRBJ2-7; 9 bases line up with TRBD2. This CDR3 has 16 amino acids. V dropped 6 bases and J dropped 2; count of bases not matched to a gene: 11. CDR1 is MNHEY and CDR2 is SMNVEV in the germline V gene (reference sequence). This CDR3 is CASSRRAGGPTYEQYF. The CDR3 region has the DNA TGTGCCAGCAGCCGTAGAGCGGGGGGACCTACCTACGAGCAGTACTTC.

The V and J genes are TRBV11-2 and TRBJ1-1; D is perhaps TRBD1 (6 bases). This CDR3 contains 14 residues. From germline, CDR1 is SGHAT and CDR2 FQNNGV. V lost 1 base, J lost 7 bases, and 13 bases lay in between. CDR3 sequence reads: CASSLGRGSDEAFF. For the CDR3, the DNA is TGTGCCAGCAGCTTAGGCAGGGGCAGCGATGAAGCTTTCTTT.

A single count supports this clone. The same CDR3 is also encoded by other DNA sequences in this sample. The chain employs TRBV5-1 and TRBJ1-1, with 11 bases matching TRBD1. The CDR3 runs 14 residues. V lost 3 bases, J lost 4 bases, and 2 bases stayed unmatched. CDR1 is SGHRS, CDR2 YFSETQ, per germline. The CDR3 is CASSSGQGATEAFF. CDR3 in DNA: TGCGCCAGCAGCTCCGGACAGGGGGCCACTGAAGCTTTCTTT.

V is TRBV19 and J is TRBJ2-2, with 10 nucleotides matching TRBD2. The germline CDR1 and CDR2 sequences are LNHDA and SQIVND (reference sequence). With 2 bases clipped from V and 5 bases from J, the junction kept 2 bases outside the gene matches. This CDR3 is 15 amino acids long. DNA for the CDR3: TGTGCCAGTAGTATACCTAGCGGGAGAACCGGGGAGCTGTTTTTT. Protein product: CASSIPSGRTGELFF. Based on the CDR3 plus reference TRBV19 and TRBJ2-2, the full variable domain is DGGITQSPKYLFRKEGQNVTLSCEQNLNHDAMYWYRQDPGQGLRLIYYSQIVNDFQKGDIAEGYSVSREKKESFPLTVTSAQKNPTAFYLCASSIPSGRTGELFFGEGSRLTVL.

The chain links TRBV25-1 to TRBJ1-1; D is uncertain. There are 14 residues in the CDR3. Trimming shortened V by 5 bases and J by 6 bases, and 16 bases separated the two germline ends. Germline CDR1 MGHDK, CDR2 SYGVNS. CDR3 residues: CASSPLRGRAEAFF. For the CDR3, the DNA is TGTGCCAGCAGTCCCCTCCGGGGTAGGGCTGAAGCTTTCTTT.

The chain joins TRBV19 to TRBJ1-2; D is unresolved. The germline gives CDR1 LNHDA, CDR2 SQIVND (reference sequence). The CDR3 has 14 residues. V dropped 9 bases and J dropped 4 bases, with 18 bases sitting between them. CDR3: CASNPSNGFYGYTF. CDR3 DNA: TGTGCCAGCAACCCTAGTAATGGATTCTATGGCTACACCTTC.

V gene TRBV7-2 combines with J gene TRBJ2-7; TRBD2 agrees at 10 bases. Per the germline V gene, CDR1 is SGHTA and CDR2 is FQGNSA. The CDR3 has 16 residues. J gave up 4 bases and V 5 bases, and 11 bases lay outside the gene matches. As DNA, the CDR3 is TGTGCCAGCAGCCCCTGGGTAGCGGGGGGCACTTACGAGCAGTACTTC. Its translation: CASSPWVAGGTYEQYF.

The J gene is TRBJ1-6, the V gene TRBV6-1; tentatively, D is TRBD1 (5 bases). The CDR3 runs to 18 residues. Germline V lookup: CDR1 MNHNS, CDR2 SASEGT. Trimming took 2 bases from V and 0 from J, leaving 14 bases between them. The CDR3 region has the DNA TGTGCCAGCAGTGAATGGACACTCGACAGCTCCTATAATTCACCCCTCCACTTT. As protein: CASSEWTLDSSYNSPLHF.

V gene TRBV5-6 combines with J gene TRBJ2-5, with TRBD2 matching over 9 bases. There are 14 residues in the CDR3. The J segment lost 3 bases and the V segment lost 6 bases, leaving 6 bases of the junction unmatched. Germline CDR1 is SGHDT and CDR2 is YYEEEE. The CDR3 sequence: CASTVAGAKETQYF. The CDR3 coding sequence is TGTGCCAGCACCGTAGCGGGAGCGAAAGAGACCCAGTACTTC.